These T cell receptor beta chains were read from a single sample in a study of T cell repertoires in cytomegalovirus infection. Using its own MiXCR run on the reads, TCRdb lists one record per CDR3 protein. Found here are fewer than 550,000 distinct CDR3 sequences, roughly 31% of them singletons; the top ten hold around 15%. Sample: PBMCs. Every receptor here comes from a human donor in good health (CMV status not recorded). Some clones in this sample may be carry-over from other donors' samples. The CDR3 runs from the conserved cysteine through the conserved F or W. Fields, in order: J gene, clone size, D gene, V gene, CDR3 protein, CDR3 DNA. A D gene is named only where the DNA matches it firmly. Only some rows state a clone size, as once, few, many or a class for expanded clones.

>TRBJ2-3|few|NA|TRBV6-1
CASSPADVLDTQYF
TGTGCCAGCAGCCCTGCGGACGTCTTAGATACGCAGTATTTT
>TRBJ1-5|few|NA|TRBV6-5
CASSLTGSGQPQHF
TGTGCCAGCAGCCTAACAGGGTCGGGTCAGCCCCAGCATTTT
>TRBJ1-1|many|NA|TRBV7-6
CASSFWVGGNTEAFF
TGTGCCAGCAGCTTTTGGGTAGGGGGGAACACTGAAGCTTTCTTT
>TRBJ1-3|few|TRBD1|TRBV6-1
CASTRGTASGNTIYF
TGTGCCAGCACCCGCGGGACAGCCTCTGGAAACACCATATATTTT
>TRBJ2-3|NA|NA|TRBV7-2
CASSRWPSAETQYF
TGTGCCAGCAGCAGATGGCCTAGCGCAGAGACGCAGTATTTT
>TRBJ1-2|NA|TRBD1|TRBV2
CASNWDRAGYTF
TGTGCCAGCAACTGGGACAGGGCTGGCTACACCTTC
>TRBJ1-5|few|NA|TRBV15
CATSRDQIPGPVNQPQHF
TGTGCCACCAGCAGAGATCAAATCCCAGGCCCGGTCAATCAGCCCCAGCATTTT
>TRBJ1-6|many|TRBD1|TRBV7-8
CASRKGTGNSPLHF
TGTGCCAGCAGAAAAGGGACAGGGAATTCACCCCTCCACTTT
>TRBJ2-7|NA|NA|TRBV28
CASSPPPHHEQYF
TGTGCCAGCAGTCCCCCACCCCACCACGAGCAGTACTTC
>TRBJ2-5|NA|TRBD2|TRBV4-1
CASSQERAGGPQETQYF
TGCGCCAGCAGCCAAGAACGAGCGGGGGGCCCTCAAGAGACCCAGTACTTC
>TRBJ2-1|NA|TRBD1|TRBV5-1
CASYSGTGGFNEQFF
TGCGCCAGTTATTCCGGGACAGGGGGTTTTAATGAGCAGTTCTTC
>TRBJ2-5|many|TRBD2|TRBV7-2
CASSYQAGGETQYF
TGTGCCAGCAGCTACCAAGCGGGAGGAGAGACCCAGTACTTC
>TRBJ2-1|NA|TRBD2|TRBV5-8
CASSSIIGATSGGHNEQFF
TGTGCCAGCAGCTCTATAATTGGGGCCACTAGCGGGGGCCACAATGAGCAGTTCTTC
>TRBJ1-2|NA|TRBD1|TRBV19
CASSTTPGGRGGGNYGYTF
TGTGCCAGTAGTACAACCCCCGGAGGGCGAGGGGGCGGAAACTATGGCTACACCTTC